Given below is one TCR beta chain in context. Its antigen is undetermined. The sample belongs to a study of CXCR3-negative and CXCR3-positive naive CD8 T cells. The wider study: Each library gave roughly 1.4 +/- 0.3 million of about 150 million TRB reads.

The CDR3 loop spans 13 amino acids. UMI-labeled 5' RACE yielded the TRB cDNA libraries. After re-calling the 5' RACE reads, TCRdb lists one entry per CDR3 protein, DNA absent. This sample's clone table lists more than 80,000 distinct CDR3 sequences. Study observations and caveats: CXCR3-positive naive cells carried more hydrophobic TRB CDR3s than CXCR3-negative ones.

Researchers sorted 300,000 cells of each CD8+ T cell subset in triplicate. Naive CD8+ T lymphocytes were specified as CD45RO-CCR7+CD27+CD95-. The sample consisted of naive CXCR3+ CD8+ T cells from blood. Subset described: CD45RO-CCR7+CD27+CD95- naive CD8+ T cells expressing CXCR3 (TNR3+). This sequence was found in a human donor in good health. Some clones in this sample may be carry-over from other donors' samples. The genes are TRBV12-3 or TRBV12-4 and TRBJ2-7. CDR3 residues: CASSSDLSYEQYF.